The 14 T cell receptor beta chains presented below share a single source sample, sequenced in a study of T cells after yellow fever vaccination (dated by TCRdb to between 2018 and 2021). The protocol used for the library was 5' RACE. The instrument was an Illumina HiSeq 2500. TCRdb reran the public reads through fastp at Q25 and MiXCR, keeping productive beta chains. Rows matching on CDR3 protein sequence are summarized as one entry with the most common DNA and genes. The sample includes some 73,000 distinct CDR3 sequences, with just under 8% observed a single time. 41% of the sample belongs to the ten largest clones. In light of the paper, this sample's treatment or condition label describes: live attenuated yellow fever vaccine strain. The sample consisted of CD8+ T cells sorted from PBMCs, taken on the day of the yellow fever booster vaccination. These receptors were taken from a man aged 25-45 years who received the YFV17D yellow fever vaccine.

This clonotype was seen only a few times. The chain links TRBV5-4 to TRBJ2-2, with 7 positions matching TRBD2. With V trimmed by 6 bases and J by 4 bases, 9 bases remained unmatched. The germline gives CDR1 SGHNT, CDR2 YYREEE (reference sequence). The CDR3 is 15 residues long. The CDR3 region is CASTPSGASTGELFF. The CDR3 DNA is TGTGCCAGCACCCCGAGCGGGGCGAGCACCGGGGAGCTGTTTTTT.

The chain joins TRBV19 to TRBJ1-2; D gene ambiguous. Germline loops: CDR1 LNHDA, CDR2 SQIVND (reference sequence). The CDR3 covers 15 residues. V was clipped by 1 base and J by 3 bases, with 12 bases between them. The CDR3 DNA follows: TGTGCCAGTAGTATAGCCGGGCCTCTTTACTATGGCTACACCTTC. Its protein product is CASSIAGPLYYGYTF.

This clonotype has only a few counts. The chain links TRBV5-1 to TRBJ2-5; D may match TRBD1 or TRBD2 (5 bases each). The CDR3 extends over 16 amino acids. Germline V lookup: CDR1 SGHRS, CDR2 YFSETQ. With 3 bases removed from V and 2 bases from J, the gap between germline ends came to 17 bases. Here the CDR3 DNA reads TGCGCCAGCAGCTCGGGGACCACAGCCTTTCAAGAGACCCAGTACTTC. Translation gives CASSSGTTAFQETQYF. Full variable domain (outside the CDR3, taken from reference TRBV5-1 and TRBJ2-5): KAGVTQTPRYLIKTRGQQVTLSCSPISGHRSVSWYQQTPGQGLQFLFEYFSETQRNKGNFPGRFSGRQFSNSRSEMNVSTLELGDSALYLCASSSGTTAFQETQYFGPGTRLLVL.

The chain links TRBV6-2 or TRBV6-3 to TRBJ2-1, with TRBD2 matching over 12 bases. In germline, CDR1 is MNHEY, CDR2 SVGEGT. The CDR3 totals 16 residues. V shed 5 bases and J 9 bases; nucleotides not matched to a gene: 11. CDR3 in amino acids: CASSGASGRGSGEQFF. CDR3 DNA: TGTGCCAGCAGTGGCGCTAGCGGGAGGGGGAGTGGTGAGCAGTTCTTC.

The V and J genes are TRBV7-6 and TRBJ2-2; unclear D gene. Germline CDR1 reads SGHVS; CDR2 reads FNYEAQ. The CDR3 has 13 residues. V lost 3 bases to trimming and J lost 7 bases, with 9 bases between them. In DNA, the CDR3 is TGTGCCAGCAGCTTCCAGACGGGCGGGGAGCTGTTTTTT. As protein: CASSFQTGGELFF. Looking up the rest from reference TRBV7-6 and TRBJ2-2 gives the full variable domain: GAGVSQSPRYKVTKRGQDVALRCDPISGHVSLYWYRQALGQGPEFLTYFNYEAQQDKSGLPNDRFSAERPEGSISTLTIQRTEQRDSAMYRCASSFQTGGELFFGEGSRLTVL.

In this sample, this clonotype turned up a few times. The gene calls are TRBV9 and TRBJ2-1; TRBD2 aligns across 8 bases. CDR3 length equals 16 residues. Germline V gives CDR1 SGDLS, CDR2 YYNGEE. V shed 0 bases, J shed 5 bases, and the junction held 7 bases outside the gene matches. As DNA, the CDR3 is TGTGCCAGCAGCGTAGATATCAGCGGGGGCAACAATGAGCAGTTCTTC. This gives the protein CASSVDISGGNNEQFF.

The chain links TRBV19 to TRBJ2-7; D ambiguous. Trimming pared 3 bases from V and 0 bases from J, leaving 9 bases between. CDR3 length: 14 amino acids. Germline V lookup: CDR1 LNHDA, CDR2 SQIVND (reference sequence). DNA for the CDR3: TGTGCCAGTAGTATTAAAGGTCTCTCCTACGAGCAGTACTTC. As protein: CASSIKGLSYEQYF.

This clonotype showed up just a few times. The J gene is TRBJ2-5, the V gene TRBV29-1; perhaps TRBD1 as D (6 bases). Per the germline V gene, CDR1 is SQVTM and CDR2 is ANQGSEA. Between the trimmed V and J ends, which lost 0 bases and 4 bases, there was a span of 15 bases. This CDR3 region has 15 residues. The CDR3 DNA reads as TGCAGCGTTGAAGACCCGAACAGGGATGCAGAGACCCAGTACTTC. Residues: CSVEDPNRDAETQYF.

This clonotype occurred a few times. The rearrangement uses TRBV5-4 and TRBJ2-7; TRBD2 matches at 7 bases. V was pared by 0 bases and J by 0 bases, with 3 bases of the junction left unmatched. The CDR3 loop spans 15 amino acids. Germline loops: CDR1 SGHNT, CDR2 YYREEE (reference sequence). The CDR3 DNA reads TGTGCCAGCAGCTTGGAGGGAGGGAGCTCCTACGAGCAGTACTTC. It specifies CASSLEGGSSYEQYF.

This clonotype was picked up a small number of times. V is TRBV6-5 and J is TRBJ2-2, with a tentative D call TRBD2 (6 bases). Per germline, CDR1 MNHEY and CDR2 SVGAGI. Trimming removed 4 bases at V and 5 bases at J, with 20 bases between. The CDR3 runs to 17 residues. This CDR3 is CASSFDTTSLGTGELFF. CDR3 in DNA: TGTGCCAGCAGTTTTGACACGACTAGTCTCGGGACCGGGGAGCTGTTTTTT.

This clonotype was detected a few times. This sequence joins TRBV5-4 and TRBJ2-3; tentatively, D is TRBD1 (6 bases). The CDR3 loop spans 15 amino acids. V was pared by 2 bases and J by 2 bases, with 12 bases between. Germline-derived CDR1 and CDR2 are SGHNT and YYREEE (reference sequence). The CDR3 sequence is CASSFWAGATDTQYF. The CDR3 DNA is TGTGCCAGCAGCTTTTGGGCAGGGGCCACAGATACGCAGTATTTT.

This clonotype was seen only a few times. The V call is TRBV6-2 or TRBV6-3, the J call TRBJ2-6; D remains ambiguous. CDR3 length equals 15 residues. The germline V gene has CDR1 MNHEY and CDR2 SVGEGT. V lost 3 bases to trimming and J lost 2 bases, with 8 bases between them. Here the CDR3 reads CASSYWVTGANVLTF. The CDR3 DNA reads as TGTGCCAGCAGTTATTGGGTCACTGGGGCCAACGTCCTGACTTTC.

The genes are TRBV11-2 and TRBJ2-1; the match to TRBD2 covers 10 bases. V shed 7 bases and J 5 bases; nucleotides not matched to a gene: 8. From germline, CDR1 is SGHAT and CDR2 FQNNGV. This CDR3 spans 15 amino acids. CDR3 sequence reads: CASTSGRGGNNEQFF. In DNA form, the CDR3 reads TGTGCCAGCACTAGCGGGAGAGGAGGGAACAATGAGCAGTTCTTC. Complete variable domain (other parts from reference TRBV11-2 and TRBJ2-1): EAGVAQSPRYKIIEKRQSVAFWCNPISGHATLYWYQQILGQGPKLLIQFQNNGVVDDSQLPKDRFSAERLKGVDSTLKIQPAKLEDSAVYLCASTSGRGGNNEQFFGPGTRLTVL.

The table lists this clonotype with many counts. The CDR3 region is CSVEKNTEAFF. For the CDR3, the DNA is TGCAGCGTTGAAAAGAACACTGAAGCTTTCTTT. V and J are TRBV29-1 and TRBJ1-1; D call uncertain. Per the germline V gene, CDR1 is SQVTM and CDR2 is ANQGSEA. The CDR3 has 11 residues. Between the trimmed V and J ends, which lost 2 bases and 1 base, there was a span of 2 bases.